Listed below are T cell receptor beta chains from one sample, sequenced in a study of PD-1 blockade in classical Hodgkin lymphoma. The data were produced by immunoSEQ multiplex PCR, yet TCRdb's version contains in-frame clones alone and is incomplete. The data show some 96,000 clones, roughly 89% seen once. The sequences come from peripheral blood mononuclear cells (PBMCs), collected at baseline. These receptors were collected from a human donor with classical Hodgkin lymphoma. CDR3s include the opening cysteine and the closing phenylalanine or tryptophan. The D gene is left open where the match is weak. Expanded clones are given a class, and other clones once, few, many or no size at all.

NA	TRBJ2-7	TRBV5-1	NA	CASSGRQGPTHEQYF	TGCGCCAGCAGCGGGAGGCAGGGACCAACCCACGAGCAGTACTTC
NA	TRBJ2-1	TRBV28	NA	CASLGTGQYNEQFF	TGTGCCAGTCTGGGGACCGGCCAATACAATGAGCAGTTCTTC
NA	TRBJ2-1	TRBV6-6	NA	CASSYDRSYNEQFF	TGTGCCAGCAGTTACGATCGCTCCTACAATGAGCAGTTCTTC
NA	TRBJ1-1	TRBV27	NA	CASSLSGGNTEAFF	TGTGCCAGCAGTTTATCAGGAGGGAACACTGAAGCTTTCTTT
NA	TRBJ2-7	TRBV5-4	NA	CASSSRPYRYEQYF	TGTGCCAGCAGCTCAAGGCCGTACCGCTACGAGCAGTACTTC
NA	TRBJ2-7	TRBV5-1	TRBD1	CASSSGQGFHEQYF	TGCGCCAGCAGCTCGGGACAGGGCTTCCACGAGCAGTACTTC
NA	TRBJ2-7	TRBV7-4	NA	CASSLLAQELSYEQYF	TGTGCCAGCAGCTTGCTGGCGCAGGAGTTATCCTACGAGCAGTACTTC
NA	TRBJ2-3	TRBV5-6	NA	CASSLRQATDTQYF	TGTGCCAGCAGCTTGAGGCAGGCCACAGATACGCAGTATTTT
NA	TRBJ2-7	TRBV9	NA	CASSGSNKYEQYF	TGTGCCAGCAGCGGGAGCAATAAATACGAGCAGTACTTC
NA	TRBJ1-4	TRBV5-1	NA	CASSLTGLDEKLFF	TGCGCCAGCAGCTTGACAGGGTTGGATGAAAAACTGTTTTTT
NA	TRBJ2-5	TRBV28	NA	CATMTVLWETQYF	TGTGCCACCATGACAGTGCTATGGGAGACCCAGTACTTC
NA	TRBJ1-5	TRBV6-4	NA	CASSDSSRYSNQPQHF	TGTGCCAGCAGTGACTCGAGTCGGTATAGCAATCAGCCCCAGCATTTT
NA	TRBJ2-5	TRBV7-9	TRBD2	CASSPSGGRGETQYF	TGTGCCAGCAGCCCCTCGGGGGGGAGGGGAGAGACCCAGTACTTC
NA	TRBJ2-3	TRBV7-3	NA	CASSLTGATTDTQYF	TGTGCCAGCAGCTTAACTGGAGCGACCACAGATACGCAGTATTTT
NA	TRBJ2-3	TRBV4-2	NA	CASSQDRRDTQYF	TGTGCCAGCAGCCAAGATCGTCGGGATACGCAGTATTTT
NA	TRBJ2-1	TRBV11-2	NA	CASSISLAGRLNEQFF	TGTGCCAGCAGCATCTCACTAGCCGGACGGCTAAATGAGCAGTTCTTC
once	TRBJ1-4	TRBV5-1	NA	CASSSSGNNDEKLFF	TGCGCCAGCAGCTCCTCAGGGAATAATGACGAAAAACTGTTTTTT
NA	TRBJ1-1	TRBV6-5	NA	CASSYSENTEAFF	TGTGCCAGCAGTTACTCTGAGAACACTGAAGCTTTCTTT
NA	TRBJ1-4	TRBV5-1	TRBD1	CASSPGQGGEKLFF	TGCGCCAGCAGCCCGGGACAGGGAGGTGAAAAACTGTTTTTT
NA	TRBJ2-6	TRBV2	TRBD2	CASVRARLAGGQSGANVLTF	TGTGCCAGCGTGCGGGCTCGACTAGCGGGGGGTCAATCTGGGGCCAACGTCCTGACTTTC
once	TRBJ2-5	TRBV5-1	NA	CASSLARNPETQYF	TGCGCCAGCAGCTTGGCTCGTAACCCAGAGACCCAGTACTTC
once	TRBJ2-3	TRBV2	TRBD2	CASSARTSGATDTQYF	TGTGCCAGCAGTGCCCGGACTAGCGGGGCCACAGATACGCAGTATTTT
NA	TRBJ2-5	TRBV10-3	TRBD1	CAISATGALVETQYF	TGTGCCATCAGCGCCACAGGGGCCCTAGTAGAGACCCAGTACTTC
NA	TRBJ2-5	TRBV5-1	NA	CASSMFQGAAETQYF	TGCGCCAGCAGCATGTTTCAGGGAGCGGCGGAGACCCAGTACTTC